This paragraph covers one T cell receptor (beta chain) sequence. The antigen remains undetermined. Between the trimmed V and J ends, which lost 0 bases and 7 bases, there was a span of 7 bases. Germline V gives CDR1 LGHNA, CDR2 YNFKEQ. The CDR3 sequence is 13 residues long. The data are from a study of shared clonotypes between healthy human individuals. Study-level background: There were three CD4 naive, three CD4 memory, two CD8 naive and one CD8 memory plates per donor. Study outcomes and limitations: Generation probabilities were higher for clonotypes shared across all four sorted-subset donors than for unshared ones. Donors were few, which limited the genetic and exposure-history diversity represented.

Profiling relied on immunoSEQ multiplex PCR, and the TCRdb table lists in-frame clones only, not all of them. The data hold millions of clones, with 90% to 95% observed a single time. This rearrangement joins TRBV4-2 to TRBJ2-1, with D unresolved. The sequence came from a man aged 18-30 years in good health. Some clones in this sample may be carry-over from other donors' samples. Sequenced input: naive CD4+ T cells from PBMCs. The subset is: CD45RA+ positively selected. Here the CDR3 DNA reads TGTGCCAGCAGCCAAGATTTCGGGAATGAGCAGTTCTTC. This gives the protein CASSQDFGNEQFF.